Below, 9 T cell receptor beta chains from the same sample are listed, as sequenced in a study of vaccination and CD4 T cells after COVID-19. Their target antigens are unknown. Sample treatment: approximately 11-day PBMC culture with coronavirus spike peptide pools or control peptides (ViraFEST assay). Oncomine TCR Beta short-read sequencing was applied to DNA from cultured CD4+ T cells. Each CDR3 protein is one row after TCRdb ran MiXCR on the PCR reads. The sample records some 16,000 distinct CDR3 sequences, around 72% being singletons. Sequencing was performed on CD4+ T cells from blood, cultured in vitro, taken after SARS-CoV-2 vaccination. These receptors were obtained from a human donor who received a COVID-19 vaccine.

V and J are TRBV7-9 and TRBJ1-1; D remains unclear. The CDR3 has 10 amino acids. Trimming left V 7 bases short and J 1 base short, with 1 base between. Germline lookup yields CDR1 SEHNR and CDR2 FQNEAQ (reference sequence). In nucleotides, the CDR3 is TGTGCCAGCAAGAACACTGAAGCTTTCTTT. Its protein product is CASKNTEAFF.

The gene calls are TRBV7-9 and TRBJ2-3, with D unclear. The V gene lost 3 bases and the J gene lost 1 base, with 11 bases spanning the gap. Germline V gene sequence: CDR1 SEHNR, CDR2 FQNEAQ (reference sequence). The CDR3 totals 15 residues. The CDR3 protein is CASSFLSGRTDTQYF. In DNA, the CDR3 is TGTGCCAGCAGCTTCCTCTCAGGACGCACAGATACGCAGTATTTT. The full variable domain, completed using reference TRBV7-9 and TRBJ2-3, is DTGVSQNPRHKITKRGQNVTFRCDPISEHNRLYWYRQTLGQGPEFLTYFQNEAQLEKSRLLSDRFSAERPKGSFSTLEIQRTEQGDSAMYLCASSFLSGRTDTQYFGPGTRLTVL.

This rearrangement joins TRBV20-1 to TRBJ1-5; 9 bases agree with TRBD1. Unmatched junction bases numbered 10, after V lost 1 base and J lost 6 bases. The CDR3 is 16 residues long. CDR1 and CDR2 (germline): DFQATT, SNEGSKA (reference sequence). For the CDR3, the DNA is TGCAGTGCTAGAGCCGCCGGGACAGGGTTCAGTCAGCCCCAGCATTTT. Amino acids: CSARAAGTGFSQPQHF.

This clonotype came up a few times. CDR3 protein: CSAASGTGGDNYGYTF. In nucleotides, the CDR3 is TGCAGTGCTGCTTCCGGGACAGGGGGCGATAACTATGGCTACACCTTC. This chain uses TRBV20-1 with TRBJ1-2; 12 positions agree with TRBD1. V shed 5 bases, J shed 1 base, and the junction held 8 bases outside the gene matches. Looked up from germline, CDR1 is DFQATT and CDR2 is SNEGSKA (reference sequence). The CDR3 runs 16 residues.

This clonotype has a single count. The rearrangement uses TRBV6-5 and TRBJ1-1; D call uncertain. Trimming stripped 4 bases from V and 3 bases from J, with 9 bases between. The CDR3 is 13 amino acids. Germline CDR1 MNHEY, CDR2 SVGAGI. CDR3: CASSWEVDTEAFF. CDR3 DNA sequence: TGTGCCAGCAGTTGGGAGGTGGACACTGAAGCTTTCTTT.

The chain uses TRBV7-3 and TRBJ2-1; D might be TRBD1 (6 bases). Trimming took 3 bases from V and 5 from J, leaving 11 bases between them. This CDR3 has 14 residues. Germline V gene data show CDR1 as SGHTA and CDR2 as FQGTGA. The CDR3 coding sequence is TGTGCCAGCAGCTTTTCGGGACACAACAATGAGCAGTTCTTC. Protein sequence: CASSFSGHNNEQFF.

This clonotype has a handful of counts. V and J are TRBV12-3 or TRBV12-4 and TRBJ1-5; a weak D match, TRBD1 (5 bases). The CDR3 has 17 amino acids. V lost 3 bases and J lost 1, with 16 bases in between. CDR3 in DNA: TGTGCCAGCAGTTTTGGGACTATACTCACAAGCAATCAGCCCCAGCATTTT. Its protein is CASSFGTILTSNQPQHF.

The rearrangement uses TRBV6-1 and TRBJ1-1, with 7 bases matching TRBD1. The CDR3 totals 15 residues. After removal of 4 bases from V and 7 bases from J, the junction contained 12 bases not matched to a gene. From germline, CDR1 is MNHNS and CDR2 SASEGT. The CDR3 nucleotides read TGTGCCAGCAGTGCGGATATTACAGGGGACCGTGAAGCTTTCTTT. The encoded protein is CASSADITGDREAFF.

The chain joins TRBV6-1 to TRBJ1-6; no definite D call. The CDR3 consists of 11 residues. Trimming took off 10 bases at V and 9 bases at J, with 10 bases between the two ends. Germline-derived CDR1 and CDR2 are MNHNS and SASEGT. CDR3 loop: CATHESSPLHF. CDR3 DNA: TGTGCCACCCATGAAAGTTCACCCCTCCACTTT.